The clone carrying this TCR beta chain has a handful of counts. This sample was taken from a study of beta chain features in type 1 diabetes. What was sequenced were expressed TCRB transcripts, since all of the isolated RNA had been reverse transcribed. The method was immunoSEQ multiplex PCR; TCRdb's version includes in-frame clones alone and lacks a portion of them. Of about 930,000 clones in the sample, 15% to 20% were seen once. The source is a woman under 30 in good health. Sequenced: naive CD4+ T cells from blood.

The CDR3 here is CASSLHGTGVYNEQFF. The CDR3 nucleotides are TGTGCCAGCAGCTTACATGGGACAGGGGTTTACAATGAGCAGTTCTTC. This chain connects TRBV7-3 to TRBJ2-1; TRBD1 matches 10 bases. CDR1 SGHTA and CDR2 FQGTGA come from the germline V gene. This CDR3 is built from 16 residues. V trimming: 2 bases; J trimming: 4 bases; junction bases outside the gene matches: 5.